Shown below are 9 T cell receptor beta chains from a single sample sequenced in a study of vaccination and CD4 T cells after COVID-19. Cultured CD4+ T-cell DNA underwent Oncomine TCR Beta short-read sequencing. TCRdb reprocessed the PCR reads with MiXCR, giving one entry per CDR3 protein. This table has around 12,000 distinct CDR3 sequences, less than 55% appearing once. The antigens these receptors bind are not known. Treatment: approximately 9-day PBMC culture with coronavirus spike peptide pools or control peptides (ViraFEST assay). Sequenced input: cultured CD4+ T cells from blood. The origin of the receptors is a human donor with COVID-19.

This clonotype has only a few counts. The chain carries TRBV7-6 and TRBJ1-4; the D gene is possibly TRBD1 (6 bases). The germline gives CDR1 SGHVS, CDR2 FNYEAQ. Trimming stripped 4 bases from V and 8 bases from J, with 17 bases between. The length of the CDR3 is 15 residues. CDR3 in amino acids: CASSSFAGATEKLFF. The DNA for the CDR3 is TGTGCCAGCAGCTCCTTCGCGGGGGCTACGGAAAAACTGTTTTTT.

This clonotype occurred a few times. The chain has TRBV6-1 and TRBJ1-2; 8 nucleotides align to TRBD1. CDR1 MNHNS and CDR2 SASEGT come from the germline V gene. The CDR3 runs 14 residues. Trimming cost V 6 bases and J 2 bases; bases outside gene matches: 5. CDR3 loop: CASRLDRANYGYTF. The CDR3 nucleotides are TGTGCCAGCAGACTGGACAGGGCCAACTATGGCTACACCTTC.

Only a few counts were recorded for this clonotype. The J gene is TRBJ1-1, the V gene TRBV19; weak D call: TRBD1 (5 bases). The germline V gene encodes CDR1 LNHDA and CDR2 SQIVND (reference sequence). Trimming took 7 bases from V and 7 from J, leaving 19 bases between them. The CDR3 totals 14 residues. The CDR3 protein is CASIGRGDTNEAFF. The CDR3 nucleotides are TGTGCCAGTATAGGGCGAGGGGATACTAATGAAGCTTTCTTT. The whole variable domain, filled in from reference TRBV19 and TRBJ1-1, reads DGGITQSPKYLFRKEGQNVTLSCEQNLNHDAMYWYRQDPGQGLRLIYYSQIVNDFQKGDIAEGYSVSREKKESFPLTVTSAQKNPTAFYLCASIGRGDTNEAFFGQGTRLTVV.

This clonotype was seen a handful of times. V and J are TRBV19 and TRBJ2-7, with D maybe TRBD1 (8 bases). CDR3 length equals 15 residues. V dropped 6 bases and J dropped 5 bases, with 20 bases sitting between them. Germline V gives CDR1 LNHDA, CDR2 SQIVND (reference sequence). The DNA of the CDR3 is TGTGCCAGTAGCACCCTTACAGGGGGGGCGGACGAGCAGTACTTC. This codes for CASSTLTGGADEQYF.

The chain recombines TRBV7-2 with TRBJ1-2, with 9 bases lining up with TRBD1. CDR3 length: 16 residues. Germline V gene lookup returns CDR1 SGHTA and CDR2 FQGNSA. J was trimmed by 3 bases and V by 1 base; bases with no gene match: 6. The chain's CDR3 is CASSLDNRGPHYGYTF. CDR3 coding DNA: TGTGCCAGCAGCTTAGACAACAGGGGGCCGCACTATGGCTACACCTTC.

This clonotype has a handful of counts. The rearrangement uses TRBV20-1 and TRBJ2-2; 10 positions match TRBD2. The CDR3 covers 14 residues. Unmatched junction bases numbered 11, after V lost 0 bases and J lost 16 bases. CDR1 DFQATT and CDR2 SNEGSKA come from the germline V gene (reference sequence). The CDR3 is CSARDPSGGSLPFF. The CDR3 DNA reads TGCAGTGCTAGAGATCCTAGCGGGGGCTCTTTACCGTTTTTT.

Concerning this clonotype itself: A junction boundary mismatches the germline segment, possibly from a read error. The chain joins TRBV7-7 to TRBJ2-5; 8 nucleotides match TRBD2. This CDR3 contains 15 residues. Germline CDR1 is SSHAT and CDR2 is FNYEAQ (reference sequence). The CDR3 loop reads CASTRTGGPQETQYF. In DNA, the CDR3 is TGTGCTAGCACCCGTACGGGGGGGCCTCAAGAGACCCAGTACTTC.

This clonotype has a handful of counts. The rearrangement links TRBV25-1 to TRBJ1-1, with TRBD1 matching 8 bases. CDR3 length: 16 residues. Trimming took 3 bases from V and 1 from J; bases not matched to a gene: 7. Germline assignment: CDR1 MGHDK and CDR2 SYGVNS. CDR3 region: CASSDRAGTGNTEAFF. The DNA for the CDR3 is TGTGCCAGCAGTGATAGAGCCGGGACAGGGAACACTGAAGCTTTCTTT.

This sequence joins TRBV2 and TRBJ1-1; D gene unclear. This CDR3 has 13 residues. Germline loops: CDR1 SNHLY, CDR2 FYNNEI. Trimming removed 4 bases at V and 5 bases at J, with 11 bases between. CDR3: CASSAGVRTEAFF. CDR3 nucleotides: TGTGCCAGCAGTGCCGGGGTTCGGACTGAAGCTTTCTTT.